This T cell receptor (beta chain) was observed in a study of blood T cell repertoires in COVID-19. Looking at the study overall: Sample material is recorded as cDNA or gDNA derived from T cells, B-cell-depleted T cells, or PBMCs.

TCRdb's copy holds only in-frame clones and misses some; the assay was immunoSEQ multiplex PCR. The sample holds around 170,000 clones, approximately 74% seen once. Sequencing was done on a sample of peripheral blood. This receptor was taken from a woman aged 80 or over with acute or convalescent COVID-19.

CDR3 DNA sequence: TGTGCCAGCAGGACGGACAGGACGGCATATAGCAATCAGCCCCAGCATTTT. This sequence encodes CASRTDRTAYSNQPQHF. The V gene is TRBV28, the J gene TRBJ1-5; TRBD1 matches at 7 bases. The junction had 11 bases not matched to a gene; V was cut back by 6 bases and J by 0 bases. Germline V lookup: CDR1 MDHEN, CDR2 SYDVKM. The CDR3 loop spans 17 amino acids.